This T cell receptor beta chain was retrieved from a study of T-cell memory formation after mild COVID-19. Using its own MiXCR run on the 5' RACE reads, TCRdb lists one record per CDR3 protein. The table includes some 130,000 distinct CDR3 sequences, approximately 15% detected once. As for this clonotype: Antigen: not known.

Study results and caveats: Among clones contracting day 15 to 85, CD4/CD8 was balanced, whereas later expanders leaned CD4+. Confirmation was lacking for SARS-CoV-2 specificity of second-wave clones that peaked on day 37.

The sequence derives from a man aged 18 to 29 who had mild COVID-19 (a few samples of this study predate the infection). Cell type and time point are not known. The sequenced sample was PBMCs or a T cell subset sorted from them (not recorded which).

The CDR3 DNA sequence: TGTGCCACCAGCAGAGGGGGGAGGGACGCCCCCGGCTACACCTTC. Amino acids: CATSRGGRDAPGYTF. The V and J genes are TRBV15 and TRBJ1-2; the D gene is possibly TRBD1 (5 bases). This CDR3 region has 15 residues. Germline values: CDR1 LNHNV, CDR2 YYDKDF (reference sequence). Between the trimmed V and J ends, which lost 1 base and 8 bases, there was a span of 17 bases.